This record looks at one T cell receptor beta chain sequence and its context. The source of the sample is a study of blood T cell repertoires in COVID-19. The overall study: Samples taken during acute and convalescent COVID-19 were collected in the United States, Italy and Spain. PBMCs, B-cell-depleted T cells, or T cells provided the cDNA or gDNA that made up the material.

As originally analysed: By means of reference gene primer amplification, nucleated cell counts were estimated. TCRdb's table, derived via immunoSEQ multiplex PCR, lists solely in-frame clones and lacks some. V and J calls and clone size follow that table, whereas D and trimming were derived from the DNA. Of about 44,000 clones listed, about 90% are singletons. The CDR3 is 15 residues long. The V and J ends lost 4 bases and 1 base, in that order; junction bases with no gene match: 4. Germline assignment: CDR1 PRHDT and CDR2 FYEKMQ (reference sequence). J is TRBJ1-2 and V is TRBV13; 9 bases are shared with TRBD1. The TCR sequence derives from a woman of 80 years or more in a cohort sampled during active or convalescent COVID-19. The sequencing sample was made of peripheral blood. In DNA form, the CDR3 reads TGTGCCAGCAGCTACGGACAGGGGTTTAACTATGGCTACACCTTC. Residues: CASSYGQGFNYGYTF. The full variable domain, completed using reference TRBV13 and TRBJ1-2, is AAGVIQSPRHLIKEKRETATLKCYPIPRHDTVYWYQQGPGQDPQFLISFYEKMQSDKGSIPDRFSAQQFSDYHSELNMSSLELGDSALYFCASSYGQGFNYGYTFGSGTRLTVV.